This is a list of T cell receptor beta chains from one sample in a study of T cell changes during pregnancy in multiple sclerosis. Produced via immunoSEQ multiplex PCR; TCRdb's table is partial and in-frame only. This repertoire shows around 50,000 clones, roughly 93% found once; its top ten account for 3% to 4.5%. Sequenced material: CD8+ T cells from peripheral blood mononuclear cells, taken in the second trimester of pregnancy. Receptor source: a female donor with multiple sclerosis, enrolled in a pregnancy study. CDR3s include the opening cysteine and the closing phenylalanine or tryptophan. The order of the fields is CDR3 length, J gene, V gene, clone size, D gene, CDR3 protein, CDR3 DNA. The D gene is left open where the match is weak. The size entry is marked missing in some rows and otherwise reads once, few, many or a size class.

15 | TRBJ2-1 | TRBV9 | - | TRBD1 | CASSVSDRGGNEQFF | TGTGCCAGCAGCGTTAGCGACAGGGGAGGCAATGAGCAGTTCTTC
15 | TRBJ1-4 | TRBV9 | - | - | CASSPSGVLGEKLFF | TGTGCCAGCAGCCCTAGCGGGGTATTGGGTGAAAAACTGTTTTTT
16 | TRBJ2-7 | TRBV9 | - | TRBD2 | CASSVEAGGGDYEQYF | TGTGCCAGCAGCGTAGAGGCGGGAGGGGGCGACTACGAGCAGTACTTC
16 | TRBJ1-4 | TRBV6-1 | - | - | CASSDYGPDSREKLFF | TGTGCCAGCAGTGATTATGGGCCGGATTCACGCGAAAAACTGTTTTTT
12 | TRBJ1-2 | TRBV7-9 | - | TRBD1 | CASSSTGYGYTF | TGTGCCAGCAGCTCGACAGGGTATGGCTACACCTTC
14 | TRBJ2-5 | TRBV7-6 | - | - | CASSFSGGRETQYF | TGTGCCAGCAGCTTCTCGGGGGGCCGTGAGACCCAGTACTTC
13 | TRBJ2-7 | TRBV29-1 | - | - | CSAANREPYEQYF | TGCAGCGCCGCCAACAGGGAACCCTACGAGCAGTACTTC
14 | TRBJ2-7 | TRBV7-9 | - | TRBD1 | CASSLVDRDHEQYF | TGTGCCAGCAGCTTAGTCGACAGGGACCACGAGCAGTACTTC
15 | TRBJ1-1 | TRBV14 | - | TRBD1 | CASSQGTGIDTEAFF | TGTGCCAGCAGCCAAGGGACAGGGATTGACACTGAAGCTTTCTTT
20 | TRBJ2-3 | TRBV28 | - | TRBD2 | CASSLGAGVFPLTSTDTQYF | TGTGCCAGCAGTTTAGGGGCGGGAGTGTTCCCCCTCACTAGCACAGATACGCAGTATTTT
13 | TRBJ1-2 | TRBV7-8 | - | - | CASSLRGAYGYTF | TGTGCCAGCAGCCTCCGGGGGGCCTATGGCTACACCTTC
14 | TRBJ1-4 | TRBV30 | - | TRBD1 | CAWSSGTGSEKLFF | TGTGCCTGGAGTTCCGGGACAGGAAGTGAAAAACTGTTTTTT
14 | TRBJ2-7 | TRBV7-9 | - | TRBD1 | CASGATGDWNEQYF | TGTGCCAGCGGGGCGACAGGGGATTGGAACGAGCAGTACTTC
16 | TRBJ2-3 | TRBV5-1 | - | - | CASSLLGRVSLDTQYF | TGCGCCAGCAGCCTCCTGGGCAGGGTATCTTTGGATACGCAGTATTTT
17 | TRBJ2-3 | TRBV27 | once | TRBD2 | CASSLFAGTRDLDTQYF | TGTGCCAGCAGTTTATTTGCAGGGACTAGGGATCTAGATACGCAGTATTTT
13 | TRBJ1-2 | TRBV6-6 | - | - | CASHNDSVGGYTF | TGTGCCAGCCATAATGATAGCGTGGGCGGCTACACCTTC
15 | TRBJ2-7 | TRBV7-9 | - | TRBD1 | CASSSPGQLRYEQYF | TGTGCCAGCAGCTCCCCGGGACAGCTGCGGTACGAGCAGTACTTC
16 | TRBJ2-7 | TRBV5-1 | - | TRBD1 | CASSGGRDRVPYEQYF | TGCGCCAGCAGCGGGGGCCGGGACAGGGTTCCGTACGAGCAGTACTTC
13 | TRBJ1-4 | TRBV6-5 | - | - | CASSPSGGEKLFF | TGTGCCAGCAGTCCCTCGGGCGGGGAAAAACTGTTTTTT
14 | TRBJ2-3 | TRBV27 | - | - | CASSTRYRTDTQYF | TGTGCCAGCAGTACTCGATACAGGACAGATACGCAGTATTTT
17 | TRBJ1-4 | TRBV29-1 | - | TRBD1 | CSVDRDRVVTTNEKLFF | TGCAGCGTGGATCGGGACAGGGTCGTAACAACTAATGAAAAACTGTTTTTT
14 | TRBJ2-5 | TRBV7-9 | - | - | CASSLAPAVGRKYF | TGTGCCAGCAGCTTAGCCCCGGCGGTGGGGCGTAAGTACTTC
18 | TRBJ1-2 | TRBV27 | - | TRBD1 | CASSSLGQDQGNHYGYTF | TGTGCCAGCAGTTCCCTGGGACAGGACCAAGGAAATCACTATGGCTACACCTTC
14 | TRBJ2-5 | TRBV18 | - | TRBD1 | CASSPGQGEETQYF | TGTGCCAGCTCACCGGGACAGGGGGAAGAGACCCAGTACTTC
15 | TRBJ2-1 | TRBV27 | - | TRBD2 | CASSGGLAADNEQFF | TGTGCCAGCAGTGGGGGACTAGCGGCAGACAATGAGCAGTTCTTC
15 | TRBJ2-3 | TRBV7-9 | once | - | CASSPGTTSTDTQYF | TGTGCCAGCAGCCCCGGGACAACTAGCACAGATACGCAGTATTTT
15 | TRBJ1-6 | TRBV7-8 | - | TRBD1 | CASSLRTGENSPLHF | TGTGCCAGCAGCCTCAGGACAGGGGAGAATTCACCCCTCCACTTT
16 | TRBJ1-2 | TRBV9 | - | TRBD1 | CASSAESSQGADGYTF | TGTGCCAGCAGCGCCGAAAGTTCCCAGGGGGCTGATGGCTACACCTTC
13 | TRBJ2-7 | TRBV2 | - | - | CASSKGLSDEQYF | TGTGCCAGCAGTAAGGGACTGTCAGACGAGCAGTACTTC
13 | TRBJ2-3 | TRBV18 | - | - | CASSPSRTDTQYF | TGTGCCAGCTCACCTTCTCGCACAGATACGCAGTATTTT
14 | TRBJ1-5 | TRBV27 | - | - | CASSLGLSNQPQHF | TGTGCCAGCAGTTTAGGACTTAGCAATCAGCCCCAGCATTTT
14 | TRBJ2-7 | TRBV4-2 | - | - | CASSPTSLSYEQYF | TGTGCCAGCAGCCCTACCTCTCTCTCCTACGAGCAGTACTTC
13 | TRBJ1-1 | TRBV6-5 | - | - | CASSYSADTEAFF | TGTGCCAGCAGTTATAGCGCGGATACTGAAGCTTTCTTT
12 | TRBJ1-1 | TRBV28 | - | - | CASSYINTEAFF | TGTGCCAGCAGTTATATAAACACTGAAGCTTTCTTT
14 | TRBJ2-7 | TRBV10-3 | - | TRBD2 | CAISGTSGFYEQYF | TGTGCCATCAGTGGGACTAGCGGGTTCTACGAGCAGTACTTC
15 | TRBJ1-6 | TRBV9 | - | TRBD1 | CASSYSGTGDSPLHF | TGTGCCAGCAGTTATAGTGGGACAGGGGATTCACCCCTCCACTTT
13 | TRBJ2-1 | TRBV9 | - | - | CASSPPRNNEQFF | TGTGCCAGCAGCCCCCCCAGAAACAATGAGCAGTTCTTC
15 | TRBJ2-1 | TRBV28 | once | - | CASSFVGARDNEQFF | TGTGCCAGCAGTTTTGTGGGGGCGAGGGACAATGAGCAGTTCTTC
15 | TRBJ2-5 | TRBV12-5 | - | - | CASGPGLAIGETQYF | TGTGCTAGTGGCCCGGGTCTGGCGATTGGGGAGACCCAGTACTTC
16 | TRBJ2-1 | TRBV7-6 | once | TRBD2 | CASSPASGRNYNEQFF | TGTGCCAGCAGCCCAGCTAGCGGGAGGAACTACAATGAGCAGTTCTTC
15 | TRBJ2-3 | TRBV6-5 | once | - | CASSYADGGHYTQYF | TGTGCCAGCAGTTACGCCGACGGGGGGCACTATACGCAGTATTTT
16 | TRBJ2-1 | TRBV7-9 | - | TRBD2 | CASSPIAGGTYNEQFF | TGTGCCAGCAGCCCCATAGCGGGAGGCACCTACAATGAGCAGTTCTTC
15 | TRBJ1-1 | TRBV7-2 | - | - | CASSLNPAGNTEAFF | TGTGCCAGCAGCTTAAATCCGGCGGGGAACACTGAAGCTTTCTTT
13 | TRBJ2-7 | TRBV27 | - | - | CASSYRSSYEQYF | TGTGCCAGCAGTTACAGGAGCTCCTACGAGCAGTACTTC
16 | TRBJ2-1 | TRBV5-4 | - | - | CASSSPDGEPYNEQFF | TGTGCCAGCAGCTCTCCGGACGGGGAACCCTACAATGAGCAGTTCTTC
16 | TRBJ2-3 | TRBV6-4 | once | TRBD1 | CASSDSAGGSTDTQYF | TGTGCCAGCAGTGACTCGGCAGGGGGAAGCACAGATACGCAGTATTTT
16 | TRBJ2-1 | TRBV4-3 | - | TRBD2 | CASSQVGVAGGNEQFF | TGCGCCAGCAGCCAAGTAGGAGTAGCGGGGGGCAATGAGCAGTTCTTC
13 | TRBJ2-3 | TRBV2 | - | - | CASSAQSTDTQYF | TGTGCCAGCAGTGCACAGAGCACAGATACGCAGTATTTT
15 | TRBJ1-5 | TRBV19 | - | - | CASVPGATSNQPQHF | TGTGCCAGCGTACCGGGAGCCACCAGCAATCAGCCCCAGCATTTT
14 | TRBJ2-7 | TRBV7-6 | - | TRBD1 | CASSLDRGKVEQYF | TGTGCCAGCAGCCTGGACAGGGGTAAAGTCGAGCAGTACTTC
13 | TRBJ2-5 | TRBV4-1 | - | - | CASSSPLSETQYF | TGCGCCAGCAGCAGCCCACTCTCGGAGACCCAGTACTTC
16 | TRBJ2-5 | TRBV27 | - | TRBD2 | CASRVAGGRAQETQYF | TGTGCCAGCCGAGTAGCGGGGGGGCGAGCCCAAGAGACCCAGTACTTC
12 | TRBJ2-7 | TRBV2 | - | - | CASSDRVYEQYF | TGTGCCAGCAGTGACAGGGTTTACGAGCAGTACTTC
14 | TRBJ1-1 | TRBV27 | - | - | CASSSGVFGTEAFF | TGTGCCAGCAGTTCAGGGGTTTTTGGGACTGAAGCTTTCTTT
17 | TRBJ2-7 | TRBV28 | - | TRBD2 | CASSFLGTSGSSYEQYF | TGTGCCAGCAGTTTTCTCGGGACTAGCGGGAGCTCCTACGAGCAGTACTTC
14 | TRBJ1-5 | TRBV30 | - | - | CAWSSLGQYQPQHF | TGTGCCTGGAGCTCTTTAGGACAATATCAGCCCCAGCATTTT
18 | TRBJ1-1 | TRBV7-9 | - | - | CASRPPGGRAGYSTEAFF | TGTGCCAGCAGACCGCCGGGGGGTCGGGCGGGGTATAGCACTGAAGCTTTCTTT
15 | TRBJ2-1 | TRBV11-2 | - | TRBD2 | CASSLAGGPGNEQFF | TGTGCCAGCAGCCTAGCGGGGGGGCCGGGCAATGAGCAGTTCTTC
16 | TRBJ2-1 | TRBV9 | - | - | CASSANDQGLYNEQFF | TGTGCCAGCAGCGCCAACGACCAGGGACTGTACAATGAGCAGTTCTTC
16 | TRBJ1-4 | TRBV14 | - | - | CASSQDRGRPYEKLFF | TGTGCCAGCAGCCAAGATCGGGGGAGACCTTATGAAAAACTGTTTTTT